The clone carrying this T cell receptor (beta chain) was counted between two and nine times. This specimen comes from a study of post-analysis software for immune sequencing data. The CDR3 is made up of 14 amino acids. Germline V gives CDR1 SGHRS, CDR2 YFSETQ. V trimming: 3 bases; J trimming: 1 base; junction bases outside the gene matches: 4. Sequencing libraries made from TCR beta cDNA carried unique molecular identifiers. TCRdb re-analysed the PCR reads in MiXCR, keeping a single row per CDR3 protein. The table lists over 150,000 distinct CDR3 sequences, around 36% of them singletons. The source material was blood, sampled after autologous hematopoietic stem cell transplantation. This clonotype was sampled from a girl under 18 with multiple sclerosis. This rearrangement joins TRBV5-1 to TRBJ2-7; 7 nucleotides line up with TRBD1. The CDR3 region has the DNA TGCGCCAGCAGCTCAACAGGGGTATCCTACGAGCAGTACTTC. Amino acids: CASSSTGVSYEQYF.